The text below deals with one T cell receptor (beta chain). Its specificity is not known. Any patient presenting with uncontrolled infection, other autoimmune disease, pregnancy or lactation was left out. Diagnoses rested on clinical symptoms, serum thyroxine and TRAb, thyroid ultrasound and orbital computed tomography. PBMCs came from around 10 ml fresh peripheral blood. This sample is part of a study of T cells in Graves' hyperthyroidism and ophthalmopathy. Study-wide points: Ophthalmopathy could be told apart from stable hyperthyroidism with a 13 V-J model.

Amplification yielded TCR beta CDR3 regions, with RNA transcripts as the source. HTBI primers were the set used in a first-round RT-PCR of the TCR CDR3. TCRdb processed the multiplex PCR reads anew with MiXCR; each CDR3 protein has one entry. The sample carries about 96,000 distinct CDR3 sequences, over 50% recorded once. The CDR3 loop spans 15 amino acids. Trimming at V came to 2 bases and at J to 6 bases, leaving 6 bases not matched to a gene. Germline lookup yields CDR1 SNHLY and CDR2 FYNNEI. Material: blood. This rearrangement joins TRBV2 to TRBJ2-7, with 11 positions matching TRBD2. The receptor was derived from a woman aged 40 to 55 with Graves' hyperthyroidism. CDR3 sequence reads: CASSEFTSGRGEQYF. CDR3 in DNA: TGTGCCAGCAGTGAATTTACTAGCGGGAGAGGCGAGCAGTACTTC.